This TCR beta chain was retrieved from a study of cytomegalovirus exposure and HLA in healthy donors. Looking at the study overall: Unique TCRs numbering some 77 million, obtained from HLA-typed donors, made up an early data release. Overall study findings and caveats: Roughly uniform depth of sequencing across donors was assumed in presence/absence analyses. By a later analysis, the bulk of CMV-associated TCR beta chains appeared HLA-restricted. Most subjects had HLA-A and HLA-B alleles reportedly predicted accurately by TCR beta sequences.

The CDR3 is made up of 18 amino acids. Germline CDR1 SGDLS, CDR2 YYNGEE. Germline trimming cut 4 bases from V and 2 bases from J; bases unmatched to any gene: 15. Researchers ran the PCR with 60 Vbeta and 13 Jbeta primers. Assay: immunoSEQ multiplex PCR; the TCRdb copy retains only in-frame clones and omits some. Among around 170,000 clones listed, 80% were seen once. In its sample, this clone was seen once. Its specificity is unknown. At the DNA level, this CDR3 is encoded by other sequences in the same sample as well. The V and J genes are TRBV9 and TRBJ1-2; TRBD1 aligns across 9 bases. The origin of this receptor is a woman in her fifties or sixties in good health and CMV-seropositive. The source material was PBMCs. For the CDR3, the DNA is TGTGCCAGCAGCCCAGACGGGACAGGGTACCGTATAAACTATGGCTACACCTTC. Translated, it gives CASSPDGTGYRINYGYTF. The whole variable domain, remainder taken from reference TRBV9 and TRBJ1-2, is DSGVTQTPKHLITATGQRVTLRCSPRSGDLSVYWYQQSLDQGLQFLIQYYNGEERAKGNILERFSAQQFPDLHSELNLSSLELGDSALYFCASSPDGTGYRINYGYTFGSGTRLTVV.